Listed below are T cell receptor beta chains from one sample, sequenced in a study of human T cells and chemical hapten exposure. Via MiXCR, TCRdb re-called the RACE reads, giving one row per CDR3 protein. The sample lists approximately 77,000 distinct CDR3 sequences; about 14% were seen once. Sample: whole blood, taken in connection with sensitization to the hapten diphenylcyclopropenone (DPC). The receptors shown here come from a woman aged 45-60 years with alopecia areata. Some clones in this sample may be carry-over from other donors' samples. The conserved cysteine and the conserved F or W are not part of the CDR3 here. The order of the fields is clone size, J gene, V gene, CDR3 protein. Rows give clone size only sometimes, using once, few, many, or a class for an expanded clone.

clone size: few
J gene: TRBJ2-5
V gene: TRBV28
CDR3 protein: ASKAGTETQY

clone size: many
J gene: TRBJ1-6
V gene: TRBV5-4
CDR3 protein: ASSWRTGDNSPLH

clone size: few
J gene: TRBJ2-3
V gene: TRBV3-1
CDR3 protein: ASSPGTGFTDTQY

clone size: many
J gene: TRBJ2-7
V gene: TRBV10-3
CDR3 protein: AISDRGHYEQY

clone size: NA
J gene: TRBJ2-5
V gene: TRBV5-1
CDR3 protein: ASSSAGGQETQY

clone size: few
J gene: TRBJ2-1
V gene: TRBV29-1
CDR3 protein: SVGTMTWGYNEQF

clone size: NA
J gene: TRBJ2-7
V gene: TRBV12-3/TRBV12-4
CDR3 protein: ASSLRTRQVEQY

clone size: NA
J gene: TRBJ1-3
V gene: TRBV7-9
CDR3 protein: ASSIWASSGNTIY

clone size: few
J gene: TRBJ2-3
V gene: TRBV20-1
CDR3 protein: SARLAGPDTQY

clone size: few
J gene: TRBJ1-1
V gene: TRBV27
CDR3 protein: AILSVMGTEAF

clone size: NA
J gene: TRBJ2-3
V gene: TRBV7-9
CDR3 protein: ASSTGLAGAVDTQY

clone size: few
J gene: TRBJ1-6
V gene: TRBV30
CDR3 protein: ACLFVSGSPLH

clone size: few
J gene: TRBJ1-1
V gene: TRBV29-1
CDR3 protein: SVRSTEAF

clone size: few
J gene: TRBJ2-1
V gene: TRBV6-6
CDR3 protein: ASSPISGRTYNEQF

clone size: NA
J gene: TRBJ1-5
V gene: TRBV20-1
CDR3 protein: SAREGWGNQPQH

clone size: many
J gene: TRBJ2-1
V gene: TRBV5-5
CDR3 protein: ASSLLAGAYNEQF

clone size: many
J gene: TRBJ2-1
V gene: TRBV29-1
CDR3 protein: SVARGGFIDEQF

clone size: NA
J gene: TRBJ2-3
V gene: TRBV24-1
CDR3 protein: ATSDPIRDRGTDTQY

clone size: few
J gene: TRBJ2-1
V gene: TRBV2
CDR3 protein: ASLTGTGARAEQF

clone size: NA
J gene: TRBJ2-7
V gene: TRBV6-5
CDR3 protein: ANSPGSWY

clone size: NA
J gene: TRBJ1-2
V gene: TRBV3-1
CDR3 protein: ASSQAGTGVHYGYT

clone size: NA
J gene: TRBJ2-5
V gene: TRBV4-1
CDR3 protein: ASSHPGLAGGPGQETQY

clone size: few
J gene: TRBJ2-7
V gene: TRBV12-3/TRBV12-4
CDR3 protein: ASSLDLGRYEQY

clone size: few
J gene: TRBJ2-5
V gene: TRBV7-6
CDR3 protein: ASSLASYAREEETQY

clone size: NA
J gene: TRBJ2-4
V gene: TRBV28
CDR3 protein: ASSPGKGQPIPYQAKNIQY

clone size: few
J gene: TRBJ1-4
V gene: TRBV18
CDR3 protein: ASSPSGNEKLF

clone size: few
J gene: TRBJ2-1
V gene: TRBV6-2/TRBV6-3
CDR3 protein: ASSRGYNEQF

clone size: many
J gene: TRBJ2-7
V gene: TRBV20-1
CDR3 protein: SAFQGRTYEQY

clone size: NA
J gene: TRBJ2-2
V gene: TRBV20-1
CDR3 protein: SARGRGLYTGELV

clone size: NA
J gene: TRBJ1-5
V gene: TRBV20-1
CDR3 protein: SAISDRGQPQH

clone size: few
J gene: TRBJ1-4
V gene: TRBV20-1
CDR3 protein: SASLAVANEKLF

clone size: NA
J gene: TRBJ1-1
V gene: TRBV5-1
CDR3 protein: ASSLAPDPEAF

clone size: many
J gene: TRBJ2-1
V gene: TRBV5-5
CDR3 protein: ASSFSVSSYNEQF

clone size: once
J gene: TRBJ1-2
V gene: TRBV29-1
CDR3 protein: GAGGQGISNYGYT

clone size: NA
J gene: TRBJ2-4
V gene: TRBV12-3/TRBV12-4
CDR3 protein: ASSLYGSGSILAKNIQY

clone size: many
J gene: TRBJ1-2
V gene: TRBV29-1
CDR3 protein: SVEPGQSYGYT

clone size: once
J gene: TRBJ2-7
V gene: TRBV29-1
CDR3 protein: SVYDRYYEQY

clone size: few
J gene: TRBJ1-5
V gene: TRBV10-3
CDR3 protein: AISDRGSVDQPQH

clone size: NA
J gene: TRBJ1-2
V gene: TRBV29-1
CDR3 protein: SVVQRSGYT

clone size: NA
J gene: TRBJ2-3
V gene: TRBV9
CDR3 protein: ASSLGVGPDTQY

clone size: few
J gene: TRBJ2-1
V gene: TRBV20-1
CDR3 protein: SARGLASFYNEQF

clone size: few
J gene: TRBJ1-2
V gene: TRBV12-3/TRBV12-4
CDR3 protein: ASSLAGGTYGYT

clone size: NA
J gene: TRBJ2-7
V gene: TRBV11-2
CDR3 protein: ASSSRSGDSYEQY

clone size: NA
J gene: TRBJ2-5
V gene: TRBV11-2
CDR3 protein: ASSQDGRRTQY

clone size: NA
J gene: TRBJ2-3
V gene: TRBV12-5
CDR3 protein: ASGLVSIGSTDTQY

clone size: many
J gene: TRBJ2-7
V gene: TRBV7-8
CDR3 protein: ASSFTFSYEQY

clone size: NA
J gene: TRBJ2-1
V gene: TRBV20-1
CDR3 protein: SADLTLSSARYEQF

clone size: NA
J gene: TRBJ1-5
V gene: TRBV3-1
CDR3 protein: ASSQGSSYNQPQH

clone size: few
J gene: TRBJ1-1
V gene: TRBV25-1
CDR3 protein: ASSHSFGGTEAF

clone size: NA
J gene: TRBJ2-3
V gene: TRBV11-2
CDR3 protein: ASSFGATQY

clone size: NA
J gene: TRBJ2-3
V gene: TRBV2
CDR3 protein: ASRRTLSTTDTQY

clone size: NA
J gene: TRBJ2-1
V gene: TRBV18
CDR3 protein: ASSRQGSYNEQF

clone size: NA
J gene: TRBJ2-3
V gene: TRBV20-1
CDR3 protein: SAESGTDTQY